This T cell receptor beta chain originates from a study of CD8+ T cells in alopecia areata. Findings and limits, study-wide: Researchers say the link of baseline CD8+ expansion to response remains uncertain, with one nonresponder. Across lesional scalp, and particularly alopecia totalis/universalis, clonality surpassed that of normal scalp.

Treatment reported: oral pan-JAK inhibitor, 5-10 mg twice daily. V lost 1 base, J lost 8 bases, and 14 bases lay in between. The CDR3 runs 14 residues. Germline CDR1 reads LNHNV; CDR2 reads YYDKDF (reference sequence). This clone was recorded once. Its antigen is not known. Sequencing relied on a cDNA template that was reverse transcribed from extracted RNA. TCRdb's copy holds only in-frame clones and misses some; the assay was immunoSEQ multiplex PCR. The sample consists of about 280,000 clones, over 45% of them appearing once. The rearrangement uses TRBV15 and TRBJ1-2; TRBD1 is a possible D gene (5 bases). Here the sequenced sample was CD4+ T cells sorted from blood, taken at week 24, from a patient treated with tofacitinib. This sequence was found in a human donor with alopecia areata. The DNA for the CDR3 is TGTGCCACCAGCAGAGGACCGGGACCAACGGGCTACACCTTC. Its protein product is CATSRGPGPTGYTF.